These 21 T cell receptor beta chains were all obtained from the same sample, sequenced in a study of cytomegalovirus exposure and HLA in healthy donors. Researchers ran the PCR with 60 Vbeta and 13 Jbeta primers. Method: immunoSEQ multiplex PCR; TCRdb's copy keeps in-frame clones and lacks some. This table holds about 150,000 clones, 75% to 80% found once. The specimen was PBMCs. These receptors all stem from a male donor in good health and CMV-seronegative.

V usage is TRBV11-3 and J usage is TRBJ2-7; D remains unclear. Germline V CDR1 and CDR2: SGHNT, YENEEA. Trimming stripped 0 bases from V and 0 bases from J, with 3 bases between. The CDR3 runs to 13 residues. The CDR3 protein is CASSLESSYEQYF. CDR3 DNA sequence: TGTGCCAGCAGCTTAGAGAGCTCCTACGAGCAGTACTTC.

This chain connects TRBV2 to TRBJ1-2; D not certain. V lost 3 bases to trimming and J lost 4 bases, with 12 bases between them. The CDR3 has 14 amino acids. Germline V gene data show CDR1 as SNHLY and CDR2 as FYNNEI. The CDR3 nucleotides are TGTGCCAGCAGTGATCGGCGGGCCGGCTATGGCTACACCTTC. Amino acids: CASSDRRAGYGYTF.

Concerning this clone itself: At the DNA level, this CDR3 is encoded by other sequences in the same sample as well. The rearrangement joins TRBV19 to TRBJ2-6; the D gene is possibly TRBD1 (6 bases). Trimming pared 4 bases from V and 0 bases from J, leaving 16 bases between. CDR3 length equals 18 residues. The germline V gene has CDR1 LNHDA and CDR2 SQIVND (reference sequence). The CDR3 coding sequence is TGTGCCAGTAGTAAGCCGGGGCAGGGGACCTCTGGGGCCAACGTCCTGACTTTC. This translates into CASSKPGQGTSGANVLTF.

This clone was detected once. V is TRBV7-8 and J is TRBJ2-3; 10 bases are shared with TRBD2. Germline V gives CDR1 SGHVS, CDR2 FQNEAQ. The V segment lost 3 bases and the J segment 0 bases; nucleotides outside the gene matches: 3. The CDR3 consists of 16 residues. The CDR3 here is CASSFLAGASTDTQYF. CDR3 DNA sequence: TGTGCCAGCAGCTTTCTAGCGGGGGCTAGCACAGATACGCAGTATTTT.

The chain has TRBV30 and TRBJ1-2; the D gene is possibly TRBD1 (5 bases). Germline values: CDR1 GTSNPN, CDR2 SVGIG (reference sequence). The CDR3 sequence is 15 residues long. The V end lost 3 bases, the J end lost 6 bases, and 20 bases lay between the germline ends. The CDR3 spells CAWRALEVRGDGYTF. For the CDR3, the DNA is TGTGCCTGGAGGGCGTTGGAGGTTCGGGGGGATGGCTACACCTTC. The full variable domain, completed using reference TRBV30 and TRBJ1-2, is SQTIHQWPATLVQPVGSPLSLECTVEGTSNPNLYWYRQAAGRGLQLLFYSVGIGQISSEVPQNLSASRPQDRQFILSSKKLLLSDSGFYLCAWRALEVRGDGYTFGSGTRLTVV.

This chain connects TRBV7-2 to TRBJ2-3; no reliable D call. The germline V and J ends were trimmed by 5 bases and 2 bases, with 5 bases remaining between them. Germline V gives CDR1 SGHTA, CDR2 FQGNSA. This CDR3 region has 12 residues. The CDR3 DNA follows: TGTGCCAGCAGCCTGTACACAGATACGCAGTATTTT. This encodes CASSLYTDTQYF.

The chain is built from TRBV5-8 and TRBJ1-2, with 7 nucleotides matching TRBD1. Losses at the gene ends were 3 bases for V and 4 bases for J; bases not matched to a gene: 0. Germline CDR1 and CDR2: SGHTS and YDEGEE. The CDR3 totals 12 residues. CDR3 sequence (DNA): TGTGCCAGCAGCTGGGACAGCTATGGCTACACCTTC. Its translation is CASSWDSYGYTF.

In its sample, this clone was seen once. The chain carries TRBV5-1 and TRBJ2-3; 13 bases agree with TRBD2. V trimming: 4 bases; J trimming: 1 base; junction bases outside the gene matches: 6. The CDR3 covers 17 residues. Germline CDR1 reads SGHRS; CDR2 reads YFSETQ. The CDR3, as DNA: TGCGCCAGCAGCCAGAAGGGGACTAGCGGGGGCACAGATACGCAGTATTTT. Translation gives CASSQKGTSGGTDTQYF.

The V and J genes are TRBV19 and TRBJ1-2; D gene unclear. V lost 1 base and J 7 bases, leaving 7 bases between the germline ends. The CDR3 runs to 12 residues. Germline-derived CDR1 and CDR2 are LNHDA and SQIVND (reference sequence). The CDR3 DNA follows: TGTGCCAGTAGTATAGCGACAAGTGGCTACACCTTC. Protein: CASSIATSGYTF.

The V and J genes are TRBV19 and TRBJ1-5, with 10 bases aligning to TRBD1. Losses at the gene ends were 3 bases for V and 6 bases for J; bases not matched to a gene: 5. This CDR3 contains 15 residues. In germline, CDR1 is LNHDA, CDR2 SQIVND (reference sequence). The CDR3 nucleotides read TGTGCCAGTAGTATCGGACAGGGGGGTCTTCAGCCCCAGCATTTT. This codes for CASSIGQGGLQPQHF. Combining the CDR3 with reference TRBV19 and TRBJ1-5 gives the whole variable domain DGGITQSPKYLFRKEGQNVTLSCEQNLNHDAMYWYRQDPGQGLRLIYYSQIVNDFQKGDIAEGYSVSREKKESFPLTVTSAQKNPTAFYLCASSIGQGGLQPQHFGDGTRLSIL.

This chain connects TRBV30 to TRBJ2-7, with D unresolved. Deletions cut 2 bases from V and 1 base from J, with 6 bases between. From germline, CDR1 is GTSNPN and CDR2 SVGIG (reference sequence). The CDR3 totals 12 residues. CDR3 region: CAWSLTSYEQYF. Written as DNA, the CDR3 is TGTGCCTGGAGTCTGACATCCTACGAGCAGTACTTC.

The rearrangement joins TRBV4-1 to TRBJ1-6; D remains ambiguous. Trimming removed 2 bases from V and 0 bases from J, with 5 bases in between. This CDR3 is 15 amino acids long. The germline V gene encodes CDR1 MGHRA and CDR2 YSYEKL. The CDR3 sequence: CASSQFSSYNSPLHF. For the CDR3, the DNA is TGCGCCAGCAGCCAATTTAGCTCCTATAATTCACCCCTCCACTTT.

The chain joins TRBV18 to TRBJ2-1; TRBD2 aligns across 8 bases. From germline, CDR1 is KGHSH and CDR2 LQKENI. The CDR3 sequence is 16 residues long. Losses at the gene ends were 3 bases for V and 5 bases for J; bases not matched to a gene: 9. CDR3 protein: CASSPTGGFPNNEQFF. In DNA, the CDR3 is TGTGCCAGCTCACCTACGGGAGGGTTTCCCAACAATGAGCAGTTCTTC. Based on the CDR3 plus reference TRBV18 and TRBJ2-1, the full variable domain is NAGVMQNPRHLVRRRGQEARLRCSPMKGHSHVYWYRQLPEEGLKFMVYLQKENIIDESGMPKERFSAEFPKEGPSILRIQQVVRGDSAAYFCASSPTGGFPNNEQFFGPGTRLTVL.

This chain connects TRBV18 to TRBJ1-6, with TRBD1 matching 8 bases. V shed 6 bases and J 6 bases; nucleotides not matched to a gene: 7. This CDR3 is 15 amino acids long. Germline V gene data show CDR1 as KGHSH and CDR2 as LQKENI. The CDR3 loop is CASSPDRGSNSPLHF. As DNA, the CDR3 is TGTGCCAGCTCGCCCGACAGGGGAAGTAATTCACCCCTCCACTTT. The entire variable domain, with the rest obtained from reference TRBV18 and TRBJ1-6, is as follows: NAGVMQNPRHLVRRRGQEARLRCSPMKGHSHVYWYRQLPEEGLKFMVYLQKENIIDESGMPKERFSAEFPKEGPSILRIQQVVRGDSAAYFCASSPDRGSNSPLHFGNGTRLTVT.

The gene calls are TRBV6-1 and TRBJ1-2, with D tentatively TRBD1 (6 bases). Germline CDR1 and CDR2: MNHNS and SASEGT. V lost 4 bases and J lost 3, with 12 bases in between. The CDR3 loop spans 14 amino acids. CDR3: CASSGNRADYGYTF. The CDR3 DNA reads TGTGCCAGCAGTGGAAACAGGGCTGACTATGGCTACACCTTC.

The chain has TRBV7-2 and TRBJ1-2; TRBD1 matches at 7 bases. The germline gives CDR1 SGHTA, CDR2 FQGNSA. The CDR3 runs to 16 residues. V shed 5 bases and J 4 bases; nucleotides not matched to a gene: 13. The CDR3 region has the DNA TGTGCCAGCAGCCCCGGAGATCAGGGGGGCTCCTATGGCTACACCTTC. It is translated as CASSPGDQGGSYGYTF.

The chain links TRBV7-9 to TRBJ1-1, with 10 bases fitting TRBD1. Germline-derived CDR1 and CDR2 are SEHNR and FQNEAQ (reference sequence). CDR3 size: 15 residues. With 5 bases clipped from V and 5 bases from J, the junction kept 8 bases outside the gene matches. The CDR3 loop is CASSPSDRGRTEAFF. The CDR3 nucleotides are TGTGCCAGCAGCCCCAGCGACAGGGGGCGTACTGAAGCTTTCTTT.

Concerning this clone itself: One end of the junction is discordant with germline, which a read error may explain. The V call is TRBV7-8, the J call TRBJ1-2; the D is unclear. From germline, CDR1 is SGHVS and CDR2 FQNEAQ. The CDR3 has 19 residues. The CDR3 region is CASSLKPLLLVALNYGYTF. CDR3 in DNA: TGTGCTAGCAGCTTAAAACCCCTCCTCCTAGTTGCCCTTAACTATGGCTACACCTTC.

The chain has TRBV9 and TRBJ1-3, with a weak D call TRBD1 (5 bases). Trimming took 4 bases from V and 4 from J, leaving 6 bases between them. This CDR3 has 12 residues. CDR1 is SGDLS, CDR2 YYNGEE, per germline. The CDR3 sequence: CASSHRGNTIYF. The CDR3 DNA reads TGTGCCAGCAGCCACAGGGGAAACACCATATATTTT.

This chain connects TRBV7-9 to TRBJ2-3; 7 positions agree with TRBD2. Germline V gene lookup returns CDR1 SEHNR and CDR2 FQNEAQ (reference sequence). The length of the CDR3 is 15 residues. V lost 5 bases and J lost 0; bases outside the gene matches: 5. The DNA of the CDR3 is TGTGCCAGCAGCCAGCTAGCGGCTAGCACAGATACGCAGTATTTT. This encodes CASSQLAASTDTQYF.

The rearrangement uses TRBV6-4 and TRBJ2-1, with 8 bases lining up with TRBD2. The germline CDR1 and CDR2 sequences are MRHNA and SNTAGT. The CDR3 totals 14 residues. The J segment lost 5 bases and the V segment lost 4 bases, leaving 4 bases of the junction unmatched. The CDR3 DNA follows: TGTGCCAGCAGTGGCAGCGGGGGAAACAATGAGCAGTTCTTC. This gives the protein CASSGSGGNNEQFF.